The 25 T cell receptor beta chains presented below share a single source sample, sequenced in a study of regulatory T cells in long-lasting Graves disease. Assembly of TCR beta libraries relied on iRepertoire HTBI primers together with Arm-PCR of CDR3 regions. MiXCR was run by TCRdb on the multiplex PCR reads, yielding one entry per CDR3 protein. The data contain roughly 420,000 distinct CDR3 sequences, less than 20% of them seen just once; the ten biggest clones take up 20% to 25%. Time point here: newly diagnosed GD, antithyroid drugs for less than 3 months. Preparation of the TCR library used RNA extracted from PBMCs. This sample also appeared in a second study, on T cells in Graves' hyperthyroidism and ophthalmopathy.

Sequenced material: peripheral blood mononuclear cells (PBMCs), taken at new diagnosis, from a patient treated with antithyroid drugs. The receptors derive from a woman younger than 35 with Graves disease.

Only a few counts were recorded for this clonotype. The chain uses TRBV27 and TRBJ2-2; the match to TRBD2 covers 10 bases. This CDR3 has 15 amino acids. Trimming took 7 bases from V and 3 from J; bases not matched to a gene: 5. CDR1 and CDR2 (germline): MNHEY, SMNVEV (reference sequence). CDR3 residues: CASKGGLAYTGELFF. CDR3 bases: TGTGCCAGCAAAGGGGGACTAGCGTACACCGGGGAGCTGTTTTTT.

The chain combines TRBV29-1 with TRBJ1-1; maybe TRBD1 (6 bases). This CDR3 is 11 amino acids long. V shed 6 bases and J shed 8 bases, with 13 bases lying between them. Germline CDR1 and CDR2: SQVTM and ANQGSEA. The CDR3 sequence is CSVNGDIEAFF. The CDR3 nucleotides are TGCAGCGTCAATGGGGACATCGAAGCTTTCTTT.

This clonotype was counted ten times or more. The chain has TRBV7-2 and TRBJ2-1; no firm D call. There are 12 residues in the CDR3. In germline, CDR1 is SGHTA, CDR2 FQGNSA. The V gene lost 4 bases and the J gene lost 5 bases, with 6 bases spanning the gap. The CDR3 here is CASSSSHNEQFF. The CDR3 DNA reads TGTGCCAGCAGCTCATCACACAATGAGCAGTTCTTC.

The chain carries TRBV20-1 and TRBJ2-1; 9 positions match TRBD2. V shed 0 bases and J 3 bases; nucleotides not matched to a gene: 12. Looked up from germline, CDR1 is DFQATT and CDR2 is SNEGSKA (reference sequence). This CDR3 has 18 residues. DNA of the CDR3: TGCAGTGCTAGAGATCCGGGGCGGCTAGCGGGACGCTACAATGAGCAGTTCTTC. Its protein is CSARDPGRLAGRYNEQFF.

This clonotype was observed many times. This chain uses TRBV28 with TRBJ2-1; D is perhaps TRBD2 (6 bases). This CDR3 contains 18 residues. The V end was cut by 6 bases, the J end by 0 bases, with 21 bases between. CDR1 and CDR2 (germline): MDHEN, SYDVKM. CDR3 sequence: CASRTNHGSLSSYNEQFF. The CDR3, as DNA: TGTGCCAGCAGAACTAACCACGGGAGTCTGAGCTCCTACAATGAGCAGTTCTTC.

V is TRBV5-1 and J is TRBJ2-1; 8 nucleotides match TRBD2. Losses at the gene ends were 1 base for V and 8 bases for J; bases not matched to a gene: 5. The germline V gene encodes CDR1 SGHRS and CDR2 YFSETQ. The CDR3 is 14 residues long. The CDR3 DNA is TGCGCCAGCAGCTTGCGGGAGGGCCGGGATGAGCAGTTCTTC. Its translation is CASSLREGRDEQFF.

This clonotype was recorded many times. V gene TRBV20-1 combines with J gene TRBJ2-7, with TRBD2 identical over 16 bases. The V segment lost 7 bases and the J segment 2 bases; nucleotides outside the gene matches: 8. The CDR3 runs 16 residues. CDR1 and CDR2 from the germline V gene are DFQATT and SNEGSKA (reference sequence). The DNA for the CDR3 is TGCAGTGGCCACCCGGGACTAGCGGGAGGGCCCTACGAGCAGTACTTC. This sequence encodes CSGHPGLAGGPYEQYF.

This clonotype was seen ten or more times. The chain links TRBV30 to TRBJ1-5; 9 nucleotides line up with TRBD1. Germline-derived CDR1 and CDR2 are GTSNPN and SVGIG (reference sequence). V lost 4 bases, J lost 4 bases, and 5 bases stayed unmatched. The CDR3 totals 14 residues. This CDR3 is CAWNPGQGNQPQHF. CDR3 nucleotides: TGTGCCTGGAACCCGGGACAGGGAAATCAGCCCCAGCATTTT. Based on the CDR3 plus reference TRBV30 and TRBJ1-5, the full variable domain is SQTIHQWPATLVQPVGSPLSLECTVEGTSNPNLYWYRQAAGRGLQLLFYSVGIGQISSEVPQNLSASRPQDRQFILSSKKLLLSDSGFYLCAWNPGQGNQPQHFGDGTRLSIL.

The chain recombines TRBV20-1 with TRBJ2-2; tentative D call: TRBD2 (6 bases). V lost 5 bases to trimming and J lost 5 bases, with 12 bases between them. Germline values: CDR1 DFQATT, CDR2 SNEGSKA (reference sequence). The CDR3 is made up of 13 amino acids. This CDR3 reads CSASGLRTGELFF. CDR3 sequence (DNA): TGCAGTGCTTCGGGACTCCGGACCGGGGAGCTGTTTTTT.

This clonotype was seen at least ten times. The chain links TRBV2 to TRBJ2-1; 11 nucleotides agree with TRBD2. Germline lookup yields CDR1 SNHLY and CDR2 FYNNEI. The CDR3 has 15 amino acids. V lost 7 bases and J lost 5; bases outside the gene matches: 7. The CDR3 region has the DNA TGTGCCAGCACCACCGGGACTAGCGGCCACAATGAGCAGTTCTTC. Its translation is CASTTGTSGHNEQFF.

This clonotype was detected ten times or more. The CDR3 sequence is CASSDAPHGTYNTGELFF. In nucleotides, the CDR3 is TGTGCCAGCAGTGATGCGCCCCATGGGACCTATAACACCGGGGAGCTGTTTTTT. J is TRBJ2-2 and V is TRBV6-2 or TRBV6-3; possibly TRBD1 or TRBD2 for D (5 bases each). V was pared by 5 bases and J by 2 bases, with 21 bases between. The CDR3 is 18 residues long. Looked up from germline, CDR1 is MNHEY and CDR2 is SVGEGT.

This clonotype was counted many times. The V gene is TRBV2, the J gene TRBJ2-1; 11 nucleotides line up with TRBD2. The CDR3 extends over 14 amino acids. With 5 bases clipped from V and 5 bases from J, the junction kept 2 bases outside the gene matches. Germline V gene sequence: CDR1 SNHLY, CDR2 FYNNEI. The CDR3 spells CASSQTSGNNEQFF. The CDR3 nucleotides are TGTGCCAGCAGTCAGACTAGCGGGAACAATGAGCAGTTCTTC.

There are a few counts of this clonotype. The rearrangement uses TRBV20-1 and TRBJ2-1; 9 bases align to TRBD2. The CDR3 extends over 14 amino acids. Trimming removed 3 bases from V and 3 bases from J; junction bases left unmatched: 3. CDR1 is DFQATT and CDR2 is SNEGSKA in the germline V gene (reference sequence). The CDR3 protein is CSARSSGNYNEQFF. The DNA for the CDR3 is TGCAGTGCTAGGTCTAGCGGGAACTACAATGAGCAGTTCTTC.

This clonotype was counted ten times or more. The chain recombines TRBV20-1 with TRBJ2-7; unclear D gene. This CDR3 spans 13 amino acids. The germline V gene has CDR1 DFQATT and CDR2 SNEGSKA (reference sequence). The V gene lost 7 bases and the J gene lost 0 bases, with 13 bases spanning the gap. The CDR3, as DNA: TGCAGTGGCCACGGAAAGAGCTCCTACGAGCAGTACTTC. It yields the protein CSGHGKSSYEQYF.

In its sample, this clonotype was seen many times. This chain connects TRBV10-3 to TRBJ2-3; 9 nucleotides align to TRBD1. V dropped 10 bases and J dropped 3; count of bases not matched to a gene: 11. Per the germline V gene, CDR1 is ENHRY and CDR2 is SYGVKD. There are 15 residues in the CDR3. DNA for the CDR3: TGTGCCAGCGAAGCGGACAGGGGATGGACAGATACGCAGTATTTT. As protein: CASEADRGWTDTQYF.

This clonotype was found a few times. The V gene is TRBV6-2 or TRBV6-3, the J gene TRBJ2-5; D perhaps matches TRBD1 (5 bases). The germline gives CDR1 MNHEY, CDR2 SVGEGT. CDR3 length equals 14 residues. V lost 0 bases to trimming and J lost 5 bases, with 10 bases between them. In nucleotides, the CDR3 is TGTGCCAGCAGTTACTCGGGGCCGGGTGAGACCCAGTACTTC. Protein product: CASSYSGPGETQYF.

This clonotype was detected ten times or more. A junction end diverges from the germline sequence, so it may reflect a read error. The chain employs TRBV5-8 and TRBJ2-7; TRBD1 agrees at 9 bases. Germline V lookup: CDR1 SGHTS, CDR2 YDEGEE. The length of the CDR3 is 14 residues. CDR3 in DNA: TGCGCCAGCAGCCCCGGGACAGGGACCTACGAGCAGTACTTC. Its translation is CASSPGTGTYEQYF.

The DNA for the CDR3 is TGTGCCAGCTCACCAATTGCTAGCGGGAATACAGAGCAGTTCTTC. It encodes CASSPIASGNTEQFF. The V gene is TRBV18, the J gene TRBJ2-1; 9 nucleotides match TRBD2. There are 15 residues in the CDR3. V lost 2 bases and J lost 10; bases outside the gene matches: 9. Germline V gene data show CDR1 as KGHSH and CDR2 as LQKENI.

This clonotype showed up many times. The V and J genes are TRBV7-9 and TRBJ2-1; weak D call: TRBD2 (5 bases). CDR3 size: 17 residues. Trimming took 4 bases from V and 9 from J, leaving 25 bases between them. Germline V gene sequence: CDR1 SEHNR, CDR2 FQNEAQ (reference sequence). CDR3 sequence (DNA): TGTGCCAGCAGCTATAACACCGGGCCGGGGAGAGGAAGTGAGCAGTTCTTC. Protein product: CASSYNTGPGRGSEQFF.

In this sample, this clonotype turned up many times. The chain combines TRBV7-2 with TRBJ2-5; 13 nucleotides align to TRBD2. Losses at the gene ends were 2 bases for V and 2 bases for J; bases not matched to a gene: 8. Germline V lookup: CDR1 SGHTA, CDR2 FQGNSA. The CDR3 has 18 amino acids. The CDR3 DNA is TGTGCCAGCAGCTTAAAACTAGCGGGAGGGCCTGGGCAAGAGACCCAGTACTTC. This sequence encodes CASSLKLAGGPGQETQYF.

This clonotype was seen ten or more times. The rearrangement uses TRBV20-1 and TRBJ1-1; possible D gene TRBD1, 5 bases. This CDR3 spans 13 amino acids. CDR1 is DFQATT, CDR2 SNEGSKA, per germline (reference sequence). Deletions cut 0 bases from V and 7 bases from J, with 12 bases between. CDR3 coding DNA: TGCAGTGCTAGAGACCCTACAGGTTATGAAGCTTTCTTT. Amino acids: CSARDPTGYEAFF.

This clonotype came up many times. This chain links TRBV10-3 with TRBJ1-1, with D possibly being TRBD1 (5 bases). Between the trimmed V and J ends, which lost 10 bases and 4 bases, there was a span of 16 bases. CDR3 length: 13 residues. Germline-derived CDR1 and CDR2 are ENHRY and SYGVKD. CDR3 DNA: TGTGCCACCGCCAGGGATGTGAGCACTGAAGCTTTCTTT. Its protein is CATARDVSTEAFF.

In the case of this clonotype: This likely reflects a read error, since a far larger clone is one base away. The rearrangement joins TRBV27 to TRBJ2-7; weak D call: TRBD1 (5 bases). CDR3 length: 15 amino acids. Trimming shortened V by 6 bases and J by 6 bases, and 21 bases separated the two germline ends. Germline loops: CDR1 MNHEY, CDR2 SMNVEV (reference sequence). The CDR3, as DNA: TGTGCCAGCAGCCAAGCAAGGGCAGGGTCGGCCGAGCAGTACTTC. Encoded protein: CASSQARAGSAEQYF.

J is TRBJ2-3 and V is TRBV5-4; TRBD2 matches at 7 bases. V was clipped by 4 bases and J by 6 bases; unmatched bases: 11. This CDR3 spans 15 amino acids. The germline V gene has CDR1 SGHNT and CDR2 YYREEE (reference sequence). The CDR3 loop reads CASSKEAGVPDTQYF. The CDR3 DNA sequence: TGTGCCAGCAGCAAAGAGGCGGGAGTACCCGATACGCAGTATTTT.

This clonotype was seen a handful of times. V is TRBV27 and J is TRBJ1-6; perhaps TRBD1 as D (6 bases). The V end was cut by 3 bases, the J end by 9 bases, with 12 bases between. The CDR3 runs 14 residues. The V gene's germline CDR1 is MNHEY and CDR2 SMNVEV (reference sequence). In nucleotides, the CDR3 is TGTGCCAGCAGTTTCCAGGAGGGGGGTTCACCCCTCCACTTT. This codes for CASSFQEGGSPLHF.